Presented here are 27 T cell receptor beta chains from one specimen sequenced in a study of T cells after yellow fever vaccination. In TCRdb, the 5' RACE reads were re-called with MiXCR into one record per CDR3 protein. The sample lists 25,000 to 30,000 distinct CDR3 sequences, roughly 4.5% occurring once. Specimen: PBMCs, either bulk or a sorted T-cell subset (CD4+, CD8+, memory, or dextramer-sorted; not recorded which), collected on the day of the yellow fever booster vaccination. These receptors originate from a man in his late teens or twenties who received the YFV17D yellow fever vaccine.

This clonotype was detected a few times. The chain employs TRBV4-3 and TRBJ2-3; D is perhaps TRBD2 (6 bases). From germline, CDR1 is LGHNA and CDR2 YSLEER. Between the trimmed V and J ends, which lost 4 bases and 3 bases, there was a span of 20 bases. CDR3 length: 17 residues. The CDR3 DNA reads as TGCGCCAGCAGCCCCTCCCGTAGCGGCCTTGAGACAGATACGCAGTATTTT. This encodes CASSPSRSGLETDTQYF.

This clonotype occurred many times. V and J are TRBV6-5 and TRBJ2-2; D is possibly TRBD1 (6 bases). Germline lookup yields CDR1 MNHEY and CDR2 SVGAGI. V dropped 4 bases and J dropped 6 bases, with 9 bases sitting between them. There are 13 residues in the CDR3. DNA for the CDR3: TGTGCCAGCAGTTCTCAGGGGTCCGGGGAGCTGTTTTTT. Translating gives CASSSQGSGELFF.

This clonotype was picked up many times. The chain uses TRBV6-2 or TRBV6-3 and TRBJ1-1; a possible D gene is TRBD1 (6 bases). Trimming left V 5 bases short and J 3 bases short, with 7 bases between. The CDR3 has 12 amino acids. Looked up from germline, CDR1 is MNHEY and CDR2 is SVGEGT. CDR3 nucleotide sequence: TGTGCCAGCAGTACAGGGTACACTGAAGCTTTCTTT. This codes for CASSTGYTEAFF.

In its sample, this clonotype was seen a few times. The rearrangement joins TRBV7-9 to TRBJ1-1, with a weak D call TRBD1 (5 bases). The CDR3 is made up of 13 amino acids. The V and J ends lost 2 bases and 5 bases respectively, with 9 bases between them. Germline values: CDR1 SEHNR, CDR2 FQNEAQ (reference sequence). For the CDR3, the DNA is TGTGCCAGCAGCTTACAGGGAGGAACTGAAGCTTTCTTT. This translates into CASSLQGGTEAFF.

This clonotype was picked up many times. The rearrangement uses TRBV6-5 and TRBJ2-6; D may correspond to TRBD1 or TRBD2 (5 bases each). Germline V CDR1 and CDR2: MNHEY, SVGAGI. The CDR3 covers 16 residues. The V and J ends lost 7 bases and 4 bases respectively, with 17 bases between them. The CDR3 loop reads CASTPGWGSGANVLTF. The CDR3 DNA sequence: TGTGCCAGCACCCCCGGTTGGGGGTCGGGGGCCAACGTCCTGACTTTC.

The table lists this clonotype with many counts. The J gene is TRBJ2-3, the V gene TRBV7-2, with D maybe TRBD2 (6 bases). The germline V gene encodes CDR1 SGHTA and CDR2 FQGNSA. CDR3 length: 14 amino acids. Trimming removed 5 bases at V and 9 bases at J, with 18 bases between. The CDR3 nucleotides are TGTGCCAGCAGCCCGTCGGGGGTAGCTCGGACGCAGTATTTT. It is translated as CASSPSGVARTQYF.

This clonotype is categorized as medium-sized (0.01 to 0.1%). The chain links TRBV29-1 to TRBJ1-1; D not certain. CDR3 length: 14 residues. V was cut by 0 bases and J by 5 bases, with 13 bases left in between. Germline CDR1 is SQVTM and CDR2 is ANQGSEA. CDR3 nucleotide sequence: TGCAGCGTTGAAGACGGGCGATGGCGGACTGAAGCTTTCTTT. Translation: CSVEDGRWRTEAFF.

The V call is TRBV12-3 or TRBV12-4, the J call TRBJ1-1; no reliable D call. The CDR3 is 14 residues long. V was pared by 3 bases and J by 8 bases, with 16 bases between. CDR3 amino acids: CASSFLRWEREAFF. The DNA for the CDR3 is TGTGCCAGCAGTTTCCTACGGTGGGAACGGGAAGCTTTCTTT.

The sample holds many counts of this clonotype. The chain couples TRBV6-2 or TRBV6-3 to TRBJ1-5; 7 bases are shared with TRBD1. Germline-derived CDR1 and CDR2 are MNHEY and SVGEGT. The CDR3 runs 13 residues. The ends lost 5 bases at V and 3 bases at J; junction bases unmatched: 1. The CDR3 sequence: CASSGTDNQPQHF. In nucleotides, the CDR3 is TGTGCCAGCAGTGGGACAGACAATCAGCCCCAGCATTTT.

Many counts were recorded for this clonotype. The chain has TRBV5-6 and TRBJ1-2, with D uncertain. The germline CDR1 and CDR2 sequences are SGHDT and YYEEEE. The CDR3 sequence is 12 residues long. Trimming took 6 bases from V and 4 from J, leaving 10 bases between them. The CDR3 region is CASTAYSYGYTF. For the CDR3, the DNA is TGTGCCAGCACCGCCTACTCCTATGGCTACACCTTC.

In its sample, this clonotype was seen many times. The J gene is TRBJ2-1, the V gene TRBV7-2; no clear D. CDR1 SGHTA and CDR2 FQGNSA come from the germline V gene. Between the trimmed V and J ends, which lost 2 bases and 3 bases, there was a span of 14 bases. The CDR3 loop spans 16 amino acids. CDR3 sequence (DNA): TGTGCCAGCAGCTTATTTGGTAGGCTCTACTACAATGAGCAGTTCTTC. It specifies CASSLFGRLYYNEQFF.

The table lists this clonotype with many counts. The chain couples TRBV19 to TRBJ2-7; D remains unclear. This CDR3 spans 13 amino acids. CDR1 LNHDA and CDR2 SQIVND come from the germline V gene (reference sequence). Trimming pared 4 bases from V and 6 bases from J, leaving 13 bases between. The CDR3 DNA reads TGTGCCAGTAGTAGAGACTTTCTGGGCGAGCAGTACTTC. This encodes CASSRDFLGEQYF.

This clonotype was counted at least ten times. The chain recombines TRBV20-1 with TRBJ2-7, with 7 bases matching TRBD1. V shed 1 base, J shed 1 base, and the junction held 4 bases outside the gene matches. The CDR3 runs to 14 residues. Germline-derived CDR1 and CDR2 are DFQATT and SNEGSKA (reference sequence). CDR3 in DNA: TGCAGTGCTAGAGCCCCGACAGGGTCCTACGAGCAGTACTTC. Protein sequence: CSARAPTGSYEQYF.

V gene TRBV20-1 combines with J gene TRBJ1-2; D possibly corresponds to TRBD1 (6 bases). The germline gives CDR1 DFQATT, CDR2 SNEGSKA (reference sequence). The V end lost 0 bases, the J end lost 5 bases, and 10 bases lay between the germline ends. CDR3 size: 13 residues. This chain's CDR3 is CSARESQGYGYTF. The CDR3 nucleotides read TGCAGTGCTAGAGAGAGCCAGGGGTATGGCTACACCTTC.

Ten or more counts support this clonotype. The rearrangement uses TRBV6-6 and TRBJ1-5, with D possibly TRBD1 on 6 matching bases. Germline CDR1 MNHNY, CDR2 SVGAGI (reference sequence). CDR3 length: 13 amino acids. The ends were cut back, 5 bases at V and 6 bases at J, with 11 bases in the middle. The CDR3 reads CASSTGSVQPQHF. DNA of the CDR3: TGTGCCAGCAGTACAGGGTCGGTTCAGCCCCAGCATTTT.

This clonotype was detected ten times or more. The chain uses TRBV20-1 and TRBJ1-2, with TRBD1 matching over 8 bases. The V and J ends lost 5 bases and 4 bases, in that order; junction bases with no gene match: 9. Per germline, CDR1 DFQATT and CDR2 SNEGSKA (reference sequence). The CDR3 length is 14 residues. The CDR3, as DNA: TGCAGTGCTGGCGACAGGGGTGTCGGCTATGGCTACACCTTC. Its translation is CSAGDRGVGYGYTF.

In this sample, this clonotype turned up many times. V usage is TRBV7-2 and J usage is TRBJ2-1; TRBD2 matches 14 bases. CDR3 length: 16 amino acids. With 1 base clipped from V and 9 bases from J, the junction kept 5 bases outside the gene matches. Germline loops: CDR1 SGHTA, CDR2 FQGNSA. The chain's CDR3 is CASSLDGLAGGSEQFF. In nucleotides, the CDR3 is TGTGCCAGCAGCTTAGATGGACTAGCGGGGGGCAGTGAGCAGTTCTTC.

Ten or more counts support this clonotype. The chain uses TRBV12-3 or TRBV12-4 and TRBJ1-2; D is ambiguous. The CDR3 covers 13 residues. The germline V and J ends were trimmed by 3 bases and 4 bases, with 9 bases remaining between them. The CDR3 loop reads CASSFRPSYGYTF. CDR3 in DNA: TGTGCCAGCAGTTTTCGACCGAGCTATGGCTACACCTTC.

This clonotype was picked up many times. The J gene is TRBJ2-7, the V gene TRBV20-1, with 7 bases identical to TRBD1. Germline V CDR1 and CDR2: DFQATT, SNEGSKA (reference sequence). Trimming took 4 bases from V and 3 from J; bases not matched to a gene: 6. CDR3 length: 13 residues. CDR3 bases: TGCAGTGCTATCTCGACAGGGTACTACGAGCAGTACGTC. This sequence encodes CSAISTGYYEQYV.

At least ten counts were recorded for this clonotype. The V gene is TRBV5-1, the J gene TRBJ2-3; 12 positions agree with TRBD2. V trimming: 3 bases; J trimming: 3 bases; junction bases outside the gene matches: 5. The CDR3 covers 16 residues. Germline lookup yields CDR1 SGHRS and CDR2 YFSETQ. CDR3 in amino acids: CASSSRTSGDTDTQYF. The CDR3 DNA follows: TGCGCCAGCAGCTCCCGGACTAGCGGGGATACAGATACGCAGTATTTT.

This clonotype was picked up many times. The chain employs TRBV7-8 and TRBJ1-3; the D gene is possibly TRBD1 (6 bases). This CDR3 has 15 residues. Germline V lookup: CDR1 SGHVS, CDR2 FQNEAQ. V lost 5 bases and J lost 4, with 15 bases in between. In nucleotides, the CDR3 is TGTGCCAGCAGCGAGGGGGACTGGTCCGGAAACACCATATATTTT. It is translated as CASSEGDWSGNTIYF. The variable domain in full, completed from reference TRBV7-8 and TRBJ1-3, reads GAGVSQSPRYKVAKRGQDVALRCDPISGHVSLFWYQQALGQGPEFLTYFQNEAQLDKSGLPSDRFFAERPEGSVSTLKIQRTQQEDSAVYLCASSEGDWSGNTIYFGEGSWLTVV.

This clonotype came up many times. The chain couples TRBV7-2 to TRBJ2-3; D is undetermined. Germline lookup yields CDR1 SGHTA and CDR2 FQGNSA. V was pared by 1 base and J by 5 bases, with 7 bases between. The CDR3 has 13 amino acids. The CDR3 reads CASSLDIRDTQYF. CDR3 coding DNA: TGTGCCAGCAGCTTAGATATTAGAGATACGCAGTATTTT.

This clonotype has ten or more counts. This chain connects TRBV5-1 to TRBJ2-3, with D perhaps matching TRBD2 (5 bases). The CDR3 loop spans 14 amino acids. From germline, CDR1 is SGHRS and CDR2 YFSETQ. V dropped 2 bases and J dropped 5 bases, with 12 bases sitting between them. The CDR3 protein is CASSLRADLDTQYF. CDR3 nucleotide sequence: TGCGCCAGCAGCTTACGAGCGGACCTAGATACGCAGTATTTT.

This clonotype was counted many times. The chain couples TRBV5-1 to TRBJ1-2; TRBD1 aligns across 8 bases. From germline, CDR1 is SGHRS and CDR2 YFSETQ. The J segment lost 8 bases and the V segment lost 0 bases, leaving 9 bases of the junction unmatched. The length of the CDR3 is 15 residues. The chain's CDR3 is CASSLAGGATDGYTF. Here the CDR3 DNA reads TGCGCCAGCAGCTTGGCAGGGGGCGCGACCGACGGCTACACCTTC. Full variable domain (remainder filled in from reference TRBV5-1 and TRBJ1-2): KAGVTQTPRYLIKTRGQQVTLSCSPISGHRSVSWYQQTPGQGLQFLFEYFSETQRNKGNFPGRFSGRQFSNSRSEMNVSTLELGDSALYLCASSLAGGATDGYTFGSGTRLTVV.

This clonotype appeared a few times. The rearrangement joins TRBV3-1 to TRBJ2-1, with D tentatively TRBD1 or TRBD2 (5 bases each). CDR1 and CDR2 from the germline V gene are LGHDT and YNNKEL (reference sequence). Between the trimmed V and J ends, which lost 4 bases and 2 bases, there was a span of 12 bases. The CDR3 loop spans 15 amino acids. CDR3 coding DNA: TGTGCCAGCAGCCCAGCCGAGGGGACCTACAATGAGCAGTTCTTC. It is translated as CASSPAEGTYNEQFF.

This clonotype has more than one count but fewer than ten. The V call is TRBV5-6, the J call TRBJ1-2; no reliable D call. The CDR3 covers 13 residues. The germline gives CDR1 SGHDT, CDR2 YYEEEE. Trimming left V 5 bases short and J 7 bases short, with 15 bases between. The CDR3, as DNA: TGTGCCAGCAGAAACGACACCCCGACTGGCTACACCTTC. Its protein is CASRNDTPTGYTF.

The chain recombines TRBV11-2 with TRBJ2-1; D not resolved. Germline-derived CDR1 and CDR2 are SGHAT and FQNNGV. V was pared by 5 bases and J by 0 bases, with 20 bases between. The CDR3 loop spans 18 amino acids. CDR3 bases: TGTGCCAGCAGCCGTTCGATGGGGTCAGCGACCTCCTACAATGAGCAGTTCTTC. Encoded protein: CASSRSMGSATSYNEQFF. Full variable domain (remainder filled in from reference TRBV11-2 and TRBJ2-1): EAGVAQSPRYKIIEKRQSVAFWCNPISGHATLYWYQQILGQGPKLLIQFQNNGVVDDSQLPKDRFSAERLKGVDSTLKIQPAKLEDSAVYLCASSRSMGSATSYNEQFFGPGTRLTVL.